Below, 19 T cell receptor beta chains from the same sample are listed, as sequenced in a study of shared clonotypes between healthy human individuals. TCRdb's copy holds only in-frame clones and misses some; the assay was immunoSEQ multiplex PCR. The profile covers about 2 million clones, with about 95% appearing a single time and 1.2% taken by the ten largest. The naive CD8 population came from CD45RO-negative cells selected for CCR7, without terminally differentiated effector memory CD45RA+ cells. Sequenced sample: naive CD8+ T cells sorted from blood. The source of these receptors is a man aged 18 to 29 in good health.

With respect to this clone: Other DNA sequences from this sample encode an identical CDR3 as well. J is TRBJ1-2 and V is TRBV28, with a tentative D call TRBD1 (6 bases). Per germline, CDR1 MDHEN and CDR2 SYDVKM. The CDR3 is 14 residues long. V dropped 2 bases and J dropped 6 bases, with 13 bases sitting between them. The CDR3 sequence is CASSLLGAGDGYTF. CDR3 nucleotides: TGTGCCAGCAGTTTACTGGGGGCAGGGGATGGCTACACCTTC.

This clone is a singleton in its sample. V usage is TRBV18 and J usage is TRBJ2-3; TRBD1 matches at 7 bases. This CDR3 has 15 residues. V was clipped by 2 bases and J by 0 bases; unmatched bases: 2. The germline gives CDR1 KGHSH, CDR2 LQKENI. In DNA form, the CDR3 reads TGTGCCAGCTCACCAGGGACAGTGAGCACAGATACGCAGTATTTT. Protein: CASSPGTVSTDTQYF.

The CDR3 reads CASPIGTDPYEQYF. The CDR3 nucleotides read TGTGCCAGTCCGATCGGGACGGATCCATACGAGCAGTACTTC. The chain couples TRBV2 to TRBJ2-7; tentatively, D is TRBD1 or TRBD2 (5 bases each). Per the germline V gene, CDR1 is SNHLY and CDR2 is FYNNEI. Between the trimmed V and J ends, which lost 9 bases and 4 bases, there was a span of 19 bases. The CDR3 is made up of 14 amino acids.

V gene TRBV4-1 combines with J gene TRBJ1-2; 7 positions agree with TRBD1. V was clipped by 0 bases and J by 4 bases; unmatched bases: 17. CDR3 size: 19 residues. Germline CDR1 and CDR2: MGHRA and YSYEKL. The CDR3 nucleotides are TGCGCCAGCAGCCAAGAGAACCGGGACAGCTCCCTATTGACCTATGGCTACACCTTC. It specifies CASSQENRDSSLLTYGYTF.

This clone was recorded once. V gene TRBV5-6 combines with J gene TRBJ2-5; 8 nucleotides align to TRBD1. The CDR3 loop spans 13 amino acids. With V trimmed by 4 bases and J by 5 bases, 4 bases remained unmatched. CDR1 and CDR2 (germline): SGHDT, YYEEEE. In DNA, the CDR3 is TGTGCCAGCAGCGCCACAGGGGGGGAGACCCAGTACTTC. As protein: CASSATGGETQYF.

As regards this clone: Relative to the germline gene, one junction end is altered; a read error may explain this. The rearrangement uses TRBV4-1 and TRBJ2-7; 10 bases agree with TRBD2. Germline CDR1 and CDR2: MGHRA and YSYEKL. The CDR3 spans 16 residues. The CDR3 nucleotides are TGCGCCAGCAGCCAAGAATTAGCGGGGGGCTCCTCCGAGCAGTACTTC. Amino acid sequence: CASSQELAGGSSEQYF.

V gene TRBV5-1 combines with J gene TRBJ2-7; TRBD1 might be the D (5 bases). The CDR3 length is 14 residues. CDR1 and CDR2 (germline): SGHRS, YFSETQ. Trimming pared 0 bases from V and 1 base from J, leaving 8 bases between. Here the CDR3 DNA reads TGCGCCAGCAGCTTGGCAGACAGATCCTACGAGCAGTACTTC. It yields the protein CASSLADRSYEQYF.

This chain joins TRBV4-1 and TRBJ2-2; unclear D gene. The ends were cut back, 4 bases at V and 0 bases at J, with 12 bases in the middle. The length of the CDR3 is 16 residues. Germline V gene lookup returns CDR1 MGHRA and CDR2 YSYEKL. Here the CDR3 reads CASSPLRNANTGELFF. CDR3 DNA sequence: TGCGCCAGCAGCCCATTAAGAAACGCGAACACCGGGGAGCTGTTTTTT.

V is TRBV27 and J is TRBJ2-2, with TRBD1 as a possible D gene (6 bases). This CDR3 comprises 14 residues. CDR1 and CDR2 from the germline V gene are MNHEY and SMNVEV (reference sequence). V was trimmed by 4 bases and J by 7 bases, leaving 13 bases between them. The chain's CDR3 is CASSYSGAIGELFF. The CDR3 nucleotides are TGTGCCAGCAGTTACTCAGGGGCGATCGGGGAGCTGTTTTTT.

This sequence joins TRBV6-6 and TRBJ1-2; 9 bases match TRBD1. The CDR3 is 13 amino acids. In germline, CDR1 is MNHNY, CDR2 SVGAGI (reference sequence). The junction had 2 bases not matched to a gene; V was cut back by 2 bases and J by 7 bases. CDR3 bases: TGTGCCAGCAGTTACGGGACAGGGAGTGGCTACACCTTC. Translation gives CASSYGTGSGYTF.

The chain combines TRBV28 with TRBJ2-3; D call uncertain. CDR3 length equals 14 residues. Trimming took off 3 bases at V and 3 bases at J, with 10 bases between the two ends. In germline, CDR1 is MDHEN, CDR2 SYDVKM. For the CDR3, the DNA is TGTGCCAGCAGTTTCAGACTCACTACAGATACGCAGTATTTT. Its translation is CASSFRLTTDTQYF.

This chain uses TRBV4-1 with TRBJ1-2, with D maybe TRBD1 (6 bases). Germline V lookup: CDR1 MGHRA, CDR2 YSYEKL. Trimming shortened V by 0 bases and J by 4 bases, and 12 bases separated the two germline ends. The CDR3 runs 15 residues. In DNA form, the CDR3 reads TGCGCCAGCAGCCAAGATAGTGGGGGCGGCTATGGCTACACCTTC. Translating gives CASSQDSGGGYGYTF.

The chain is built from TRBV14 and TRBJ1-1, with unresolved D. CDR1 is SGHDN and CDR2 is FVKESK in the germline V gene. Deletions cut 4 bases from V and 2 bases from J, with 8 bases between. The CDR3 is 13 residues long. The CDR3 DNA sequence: TGTGCCAGCAGCCCGGAGAGAAACACTGAAGCTTTCTTT. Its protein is CASSPERNTEAFF.

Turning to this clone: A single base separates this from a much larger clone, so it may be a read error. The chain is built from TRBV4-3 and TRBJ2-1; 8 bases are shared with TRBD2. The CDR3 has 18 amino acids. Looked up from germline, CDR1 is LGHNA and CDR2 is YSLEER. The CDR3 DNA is TGCGCCAGCGGCCAAGTCGGGGGGCTAGCGGGTTCCTACAATGAGCAGTTCTTC. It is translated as CASGQVGGLAGSYNEQFF.

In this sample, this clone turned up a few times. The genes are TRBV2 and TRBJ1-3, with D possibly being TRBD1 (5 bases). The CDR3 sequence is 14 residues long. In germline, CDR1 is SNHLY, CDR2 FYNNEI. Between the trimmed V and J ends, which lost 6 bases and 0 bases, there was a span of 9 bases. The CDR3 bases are TGTGCCAGCAGACAGGATCACTCTGGAAACACCATATATTTT. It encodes CASRQDHSGNTIYF.

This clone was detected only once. The CDR3 loop reads CASSLGTGGYGYTF. CDR3 DNA: TGCGCCAGCAGCCTAGGGACAGGGGGCTATGGCTACACCTTC. The chain couples TRBV4-1 to TRBJ1-2; 11 nucleotides line up with TRBD1. Germline loops: CDR1 MGHRA, CDR2 YSYEKL. CDR3 size: 14 residues. Germline trimming cut 4 bases from V and 4 bases from J; bases unmatched to any gene: 2.

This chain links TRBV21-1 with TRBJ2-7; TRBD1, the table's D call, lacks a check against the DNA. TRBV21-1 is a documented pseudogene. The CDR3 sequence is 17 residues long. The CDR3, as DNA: TGTGCCAGCATGAGGGGGCTCTACAGGGCCATTTCCTACGAGCAGTACTTC. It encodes CASMRGLYRAISYEQYF.

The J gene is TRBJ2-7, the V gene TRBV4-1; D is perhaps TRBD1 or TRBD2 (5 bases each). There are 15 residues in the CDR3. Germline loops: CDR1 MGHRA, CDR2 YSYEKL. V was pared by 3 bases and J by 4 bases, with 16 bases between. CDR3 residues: CASSQIRGGLYEQYF. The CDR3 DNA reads TGCGCCAGCAGCCAGATTAGGGGCGGACTTTACGAGCAGTACTTC.

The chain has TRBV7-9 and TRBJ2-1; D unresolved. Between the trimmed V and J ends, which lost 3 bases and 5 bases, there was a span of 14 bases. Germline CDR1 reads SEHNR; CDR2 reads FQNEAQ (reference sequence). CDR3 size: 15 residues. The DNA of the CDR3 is TGTGCCAGCAGCTTGTCAAGCGAGAAAGACAATGAGCAGTTCTTC. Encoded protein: CASSLSSEKDNEQFF.